The 9 T cell receptor beta chains reported below all come from one sample, sequenced in a study of regulatory T cells in long-lasting Graves disease. As to time point: newly diagnosed GD, antithyroid drugs for less than 3 months. Researchers made the TCR library from RNA that was extracted from PBMCs. According to the study, TCR beta libraries were built with iRepertoire HTBI primers and CDR3-region Arm-PCR. Via MiXCR, TCRdb re-called the multiplex PCR reads, giving one row per CDR3 protein. The data hold about 450,000 distinct CDR3 sequences, with 12% to 15% observed a single time. These same data were also listed under a study on T cells in Graves' hyperthyroidism and ophthalmopathy.

Source: peripheral blood mononuclear cells (PBMCs), taken at new diagnosis, from a patient treated with antithyroid drugs. The receptors originated from a woman in her forties or fifties with Graves disease.

The table lists this clonotype with a few counts. This CDR3 is CASSYPTVDSNQPQHF. In nucleotides, the CDR3 is TGTGCCAGCAGTTACCCCACTGTAGATAGCAATCAGCCCCAGCATTTT. The chain is built from TRBV6-5 and TRBJ1-5; the D is unclear. Trimming pared 2 bases from V and 0 bases from J, leaving 11 bases between. This CDR3 contains 16 residues. The germline V gene encodes CDR1 MNHEY and CDR2 SVGAGI.

Many counts were recorded for this clonotype. The genes are TRBV27 and TRBJ1-5, with 7 bases that match TRBD1. Trimming removed 0 bases from V and 6 bases from J; junction bases left unmatched: 5. The germline CDR1 and CDR2 sequences are MNHEY and SMNVEV (reference sequence). This CDR3 is 15 amino acids long. Here the CDR3 DNA reads TGTGCCAGCAGTTTATCAGGGGGCGCAGGTCAGCCCCAGCATTTT. Translated, it gives CASSLSGGAGQPQHF.

This clonotype was observed a handful of times. The chain has TRBV11-2 and TRBJ1-2; 10 bases match TRBD1. The germline V gene has CDR1 SGHAT and CDR2 FQNNGV. The ends lost 0 bases at V and 5 bases at J; junction bases unmatched: 12. The CDR3 length is 18 residues. As DNA, the CDR3 is TGTGCCAGCAGCTTAGAAAGCACCCTATGGGACAGGGGATATGGCTACACCTTC. It codes for CASSLESTLWDRGYGYTF.

Only a few counts were recorded for this clonotype. The rearrangement uses TRBV18 and TRBJ2-7; possible D gene TRBD1, 6 bases. This CDR3 is built from 16 residues. The V end was cut by 0 bases, the J end by 3 bases, with 15 bases between. CDR1 is KGHSH and CDR2 is LQKENI in the germline V gene. CDR3 DNA: TGTGCCAGCTCACCACCCTCTGGACAGATTTACTACGAGCAGTACTTC. It translates to CASSPPSGQIYYEQYF.

This clonotype has only a few counts. The V gene is TRBV12-3 or TRBV12-4, the J gene TRBJ2-1; tentative D call: TRBD2 (5 bases). Trimming stripped 10 bases from V and 4 bases from J, with 17 bases between. This CDR3 contains 14 residues. The CDR3 loop reads CATAKGAQYNEQFF. CDR3 DNA: TGTGCCACCGCAAAGGGAGCTCAATACAATGAGCAGTTCTTC.

In this sample, this clonotype turned up a few times. The gene calls are TRBV20-1 and TRBJ2-4, with 7 bases fitting TRBD1. The V gene's germline CDR1 is DFQATT and CDR2 SNEGSKA (reference sequence). J was trimmed by 0 bases and V by 6 bases; bases with no gene match: 5. The CDR3 has 14 residues. CDR3 protein: CSAQGQLAKNIQYF. For the CDR3, the DNA is TGCAGTGCCCAGGGACAGCTAGCCAAAAACATTCAGTACTTC.

Many counts were recorded for this clonotype. V and J are TRBV7-3 and TRBJ2-1, with D possibly matching TRBD2 (6 bases). Germline V gene data show CDR1 as SGHTA and CDR2 as FQGTGA. CDR3 size: 15 residues. V dropped 2 bases and J dropped 9 bases, with 17 bases sitting between them. This CDR3 is CASSLYPGEGGEQFF. Here the CDR3 DNA reads TGTGCCAGCAGCTTATATCCGGGAGAGGGTGGTGAGCAGTTCTTC.

At least ten counts were recorded for this clonotype. The V and J genes are TRBV2 and TRBJ1-1, with D perhaps matching TRBD1 (5 bases). The CDR3 length is 14 residues. CDR1 is SNHLY and CDR2 is FYNNEI in the germline V gene. The germline V and J ends were trimmed by 4 bases and 1 base, with 10 bases remaining between them. The CDR3 DNA reads as TGTGCCAGCAGTGCGGGACGGTGGAACACTGAAGCTTTCTTT. As protein: CASSAGRWNTEAFF.

This clonotype has just a few counts. The chain couples TRBV6-1 to TRBJ2-3, with TRBD2 identical over 11 bases. The CDR3 is 15 amino acids. The germline gives CDR1 MNHNS, CDR2 SASEGT. V gave up 5 bases and J gave up 4 bases; unmatched junction bases: 5. The CDR3 is CASSRLAGLSDTQYF. In nucleotides, the CDR3 is TGTGCCAGCAGTCGACTAGCGGGACTGTCAGATACGCAGTATTTT.